One sample yielded the 22 T cell receptor beta chains listed below, sequenced in a study of identical twins. TCRdb fed the 5' RACE reads into MiXCR, producing one record per CDR3 protein. This sample has 1.5 million to 2 million distinct CDR3 sequences, with about 32% found just once. Sequencing was carried out using cord blood. The source is a newborn girl in good health.

The V call is TRBV20-1, the J call TRBJ2-1; D might be TRBD2 (6 bases). V gave up 1 base and J gave up 8 bases, with 24 bases separating them. CDR1 is DFQATT and CDR2 is SNEGSKA in the germline V gene (reference sequence). The CDR3 is made up of 17 amino acids. The CDR3 loop is CSARVWKWDFPWDEQFF. The CDR3 DNA is TGCAGTGCTAGAGTTTGGAAATGGGACTTCCCGTGGGATGAGCAGTTCTTC.

The chain links TRBV2 to TRBJ2-1, with D tentatively TRBD2 (6 bases). CDR1 SNHLY and CDR2 FYNNEI come from the germline V gene. The CDR3 is 18 amino acids. With 4 bases removed from V and 0 bases from J, the gap between germline ends came to 19 bases. CDR3 region: CASSADYPYSSSYNEQFF. CDR3 DNA sequence: TGTGCCAGCAGTGCGGACTATCCCTACTCAAGCTCCTACAATGAGCAGTTCTTC.

This clonotype was counted many times. In DNA, the CDR3 is TGTGCCAGCAGCCAAGATACTAGCGGGGGTAGGGGTGAGCAGTTCTTC. This sequence encodes CASSQDTSGGRGEQFF. This sequence joins TRBV4-2 and TRBJ2-1, with TRBD2 matching over 11 bases. Germline V lookup: CDR1 LGHNA, CDR2 YNFKEQ. The CDR3 is 16 residues long. The trim removed 0 bases at V and 9 bases at J, leaving 7 bases unmatched.

This clonotype was detected many times. CDR3 amino acids: CASSPGTSGMTDTQYF. The DNA of the CDR3 is TGCGCCAGCAGCCCCGGGACTAGCGGGATGACAGATACGCAGTATTTT. The chain employs TRBV5-1 and TRBJ2-3; 13 bases map to TRBD2. The V gene's germline CDR1 is SGHRS and CDR2 YFSETQ. The J segment lost 3 bases and the V segment lost 4 bases, leaving 5 bases of the junction unmatched. This CDR3 comprises 16 residues.

V usage is TRBV7-9 and J usage is TRBJ1-4; 10 positions match TRBD1. The junction had 5 bases not matched to a gene; V was cut back by 5 bases and J by 8 bases. Germline CDR1 SEHNR, CDR2 FQNEAQ (reference sequence). The CDR3 totals 14 residues. CDR3 nucleotide sequence: TGTGCCAGCAGCCATTGGGACAGGGGAGAAAAACTGTTTTTT. This translates into CASSHWDRGEKLFF.

The J gene is TRBJ2-1, the V gene TRBV4-2; D is unclear. This CDR3 has 13 amino acids. The ends were cut back, 0 bases at V and 10 bases at J, with 10 bases in the middle. Germline V gene sequence: CDR1 LGHNA, CDR2 YNFKEQ. The CDR3 bases are TGTGCCAGCAGCCAAGATAGGGTGGAAGAGCAGTTCTTC. As protein: CASSQDRVEEQFF.

The chain joins TRBV6-1 to TRBJ1-2; D gene uncertain. Trimming removed 10 bases from V and 5 bases from J, with 11 bases in between. This CDR3 spans 11 amino acids. Germline V gives CDR1 MNHNS, CDR2 SASEGT. CDR3 in DNA: TGTGCCACCGGGTCCGTTTATGGCTACACCTTC. Translation: CATGSVYGYTF.

The V call is TRBV11-2, the J call TRBJ2-5, with 9 positions matching TRBD1. V was pared by 2 bases and J by 4 bases, with 5 bases of the junction left unmatched. This CDR3 has 15 amino acids. CDR1 is SGHAT, CDR2 FQNNGV, per germline. CDR3 in DNA: TGTGCCAGCAGCTTAACAGGGGGCCAAGTAGAGACCCAGTACTTC. This sequence encodes CASSLTGGQVETQYF.

This clonotype was seen at least ten times. A junction boundary mismatches the germline segment, possibly from a read error. The V gene is TRBV5-1, the J gene TRBJ2-2; 8 bases align to TRBD2. Germline V CDR1 and CDR2: SGHRS, YFSETQ. There are 15 residues in the CDR3. The chain's CDR3 is CASSLTSANTGELFF. The CDR3 DNA sequence: TGTGCCAGCAGCTTGACTAGCGCGAACACCGGGGAGCTGTTTTTT.

This clonotype was observed a handful of times. The chain has TRBV7-9 and TRBJ1-1, with a weak D call TRBD1 (6 bases). This CDR3 contains 15 residues. The germline V gene has CDR1 SEHNR and CDR2 FQNEAQ (reference sequence). V was pared by 3 bases and J by 4 bases, with 15 bases between. CDR3 nucleotide sequence: TGTGCCAGCAGCTTTGGGGGGGCCCGAGTCACTGAAGCTTTCTTT. This codes for CASSFGGARVTEAFF.

This clonotype showed up just once. One base away lies a much larger clone, so this may be a sequencing read error. CDR3 sequence (DNA): TGCAGCGTTGTTGGGGTCACAGATACGCAGTGTTTT. This encodes CSVVGVTDTQCF. The V and J genes are TRBV29-1 and TRBJ2-3, with D uncertain. Germline values: CDR1 SQVTM, CDR2 ANQGSEA. The CDR3 is 12 amino acids.

Concerning this clonotype itself: Just one base apart from a much larger clone, this may be a read error. The chain employs TRBV28 and TRBJ2-3, with D uncertain. CDR1 is MDHEN, CDR2 SYDVKM, per germline. The V end lost 4 bases, the J end lost 5 bases, and 10 bases lay between the germline ends. The CDR3 length is 13 residues. The CDR3 reads CASSWVSIDTQYF. In DNA, the CDR3 is TGTGCCAGCAGTTGGGTATCAATAGATACGCAGTATTTT.

This clonotype was observed at least ten times. The CDR3 sequence: CASSLEAGGANEQFF. In DNA form, the CDR3 reads TGTGCCAGCAGTTTAGAAGCGGGAGGGGCGAATGAGCAGTTCTTC. The chain employs TRBV27 and TRBJ2-1; TRBD2 aligns across 10 bases. Per the germline V gene, CDR1 is MNHEY and CDR2 is SMNVEV (reference sequence). Trimming at V came to 2 bases and at J to 7 bases, leaving 5 bases not matched to a gene. This CDR3 comprises 15 residues.

The chain links TRBV5-1 to TRBJ1-2; 9 bases fit TRBD1. This CDR3 is built from 15 residues. V shed 6 bases and J 4 bases; nucleotides not matched to a gene: 10. The germline gives CDR1 SGHRS, CDR2 YFSETQ. CDR3 loop: CASTDTGGVGYGYTF. The CDR3 DNA sequence: TGCGCCAGCACGGACACAGGGGGCGTTGGCTATGGCTACACCTTC.

In this sample, this clonotype turned up many times. The rearrangement uses TRBV3-1 and TRBJ1-2; D is possibly TRBD1 (5 bases). V lost 2 bases to trimming and J lost 4 bases, with 8 bases between them. The germline V gene has CDR1 LGHDT and CDR2 YNNKEL (reference sequence). The CDR3 is made up of 13 amino acids. CDR3 nucleotides: TGTGCCAGCAGCCAACAGGGCCCCTATGGCTACACCTTC. Translating gives CASSQQGPYGYTF. The full variable domain, with the rest looked up from reference TRBV3-1 and TRBJ1-2, is DTAVSQTPKYLVTQMGNDKSIKCEQNLGHDTMYWYKQDSKKFLKIMFSYNNKELIINETVPNRFSPKSPDKAHLNLHINSLELGDSAVYFCASSQQGPYGYTFGSGTRLTVV.

This clonotype was seen many times. V usage is TRBV28 and J usage is TRBJ2-7, with 11 bases matching TRBD2. V dropped 6 bases and J dropped 0; count of bases not matched to a gene: 7. Germline CDR1 MDHEN, CDR2 SYDVKM. The CDR3 is 16 amino acids. As DNA, the CDR3 is TGTGCCAGCAGCCTTTTTGGGACTAGCGGCTCCTACGAGCAGTACTTC. The encoded protein is CASSLFGTSGSYEQYF.

This chain links TRBV6-5 with TRBJ2-1; no clear D gene. Trimming removed 0 bases from V and 7 bases from J, with 10 bases in between. The CDR3 runs to 14 residues. Germline CDR1 reads MNHEY; CDR2 reads SVGAGI. The CDR3 is CASSYSALQNEQFF. The CDR3 coding sequence is TGTGCCAGCAGTTACTCGGCCCTACAAAATGAGCAGTTCTTC.

CDR3 bases: TGTGCCAGCAGCTTTTATCGACTAGCGGGGGCCCTATCCACAGATACGCAGTATTTT. Its protein product is CASSFYRLAGALSTDTQYF. The chain has TRBV7-8 and TRBJ2-3, with TRBD2 matching over 12 bases. V gave up 3 bases and J gave up 2 bases; unmatched junction bases: 12. CDR1 and CDR2 (germline): SGHVS, FQNEAQ. The CDR3 has 19 amino acids.

The table lists this clonotype with many counts. The V gene is TRBV3-1, the J gene TRBJ2-3; D perhaps matches TRBD2 (6 bases). V was clipped by 3 bases and J by 6 bases, with 10 bases between them. The V gene's germline CDR1 is LGHDT and CDR2 YNNKEL (reference sequence). The CDR3 totals 13 residues. This CDR3 is CASSQRGADTQYF. As DNA, the CDR3 is TGTGCCAGCAGCCAGCGGGGAGCGGATACGCAGTATTTT.

The chain combines TRBV27 with TRBJ2-7; a possible D gene is TRBD2 (6 bases). Per germline, CDR1 MNHEY and CDR2 SMNVEV (reference sequence). V was pared by 8 bases and J by 10 bases, with 15 bases between. The CDR3 is 11 amino acids. The CDR3 DNA reads as TGTGCCAGCCCCCGGGAGACACGACAGTACTTC. Residues: CASPRETRQYF.

The chain is built from TRBV20-1 and TRBJ1-2; possibly TRBD1 for D (5 bases). Deletions cut 1 base from V and 4 bases from J, with 10 bases between. The CDR3 extends over 13 amino acids. Per germline, CDR1 DFQATT and CDR2 SNEGSKA (reference sequence). The CDR3 loop reads CSARGGAGYGYTF. The DNA of the CDR3 is TGCAGTGCTAGAGGAGGGGCTGGCTATGGCTACACCTTC.

This clonotype was seen only once. This rearrangement joins TRBV4-2 to TRBJ2-3, with 8 bases identical to TRBD2. V lost 4 bases and J lost 3; bases outside the gene matches: 9. The CDR3 loop spans 16 amino acids. Germline CDR1 LGHNA, CDR2 YNFKEQ. In DNA, the CDR3 is TGTGCCAGCAGCCGCGCACCGGGACTAGGGACAGATACGCAGTATTTT. Protein sequence: CASSRAPGLGTDTQYF.